This T cell receptor (beta chain) appears in the sequencing data of a study of memory CD4+ T cells and cytomegalovirus serostatus. The germline gives CDR1 SGHAT, CDR2 FQNNGV. Trimming took 1 base from V and 7 from J, leaving 13 bases between them. The CDR3 totals 14 residues. The sort gate was single viable CD3+CD4+CD8-CD45RO+ cells for memory CD4+ T cells. CMV serostatus came from serum IgG against pp150, pp28, p38, p52. Data came from immunoSEQ multiplex PCR; TCRdb stores just in-frame clones and leaves some out. The profile shows some 46,000 clones, approximately 80% of them singletons. The TCR comes from an adult in good health and CMV-seronegative. The chain employs TRBV11-2 and TRBJ1-1, with D possibly TRBD1 on 6 matching bases. The source material was memory CD4+ T cells from blood. CDR3 in DNA: TGTGCCAGCAGCTTAGGGGTGGGGGCGGATGAAGCTTTCTTT. The encoded protein is CASSLGVGADEAFF.